The clone carrying this T cell receptor beta chain occurred many times. Its antigen remains unknown. The sample belongs to a study of T cells in Graves' hyperthyroidism and ophthalmopathy. Whole-study results and caveats: Ophthalmopathy was identified by the model a median approximately 6.9 months ahead of onset. A model of 13 V-J pairs discriminated ophthalmopathy from stable hyperthyroidism. Most expanded thyroid clonotypes above 0.001 also appeared in blood.

Trimming stripped 0 bases from V and 5 bases from J, with 8 bases between. This CDR3 is 14 amino acids long. CDR1 and CDR2 from the germline V gene are DFQATT and SNEGSKA (reference sequence). TCR beta CDR3 sequences were amplified from RNA transcripts. Initially, a first-round RT-PCR of the TCR CDR3 employed the HTBI primer set. Each CDR3 protein is one row after TCRdb ran MiXCR on the multiplex PCR reads. The sample has 500,000 to 600,000 distinct CDR3 sequences, 40% to 50% seen once; the top ten hold around 44%. The TCR originated in an adult woman with Graves' disease, either hyperthyroidism or ophthalmopathy (not recorded which). This chain joins TRBV20-1 and TRBJ1-6; D remains ambiguous. The sequencing input was peripheral blood or thyroid tissue (not recorded which). CDR3 bases: TGCAGTGCTAGAGAGCTAGAAAATAATTCACCCCTCCACTTT. Amino acids: CSARELENNSPLHF.